This T cell receptor beta chain was identified in a study of technical replicates of blood from a handful of donors. Germline CDR1 reads SQVTM; CDR2 reads ANQGSEA. The CDR3 is 12 amino acids. The germline V and J ends were trimmed by 6 bases and 4 bases, with 12 bases remaining between them. TCRdb keeps only in-frame clones here, not all; method: immunoSEQ multiplex PCR. The profile covers under 85,000 clones, with about 90% appearing a single time and approximately 4.8% taken by the ten largest. The chain has TRBV29-1 and TRBJ2-5; TRBD1 might be the D (6 bases). The TCR sequence derives from a human donor in good health. Some clones in this sample may be carry-over from other donors' samples. The specimen sequenced was PBMCs. The CDR3 reads CSVDQGLETQYF. Here the CDR3 DNA reads TGCAGCGTCGACCAGGGGTTAGAGACCCAGTACTTC.